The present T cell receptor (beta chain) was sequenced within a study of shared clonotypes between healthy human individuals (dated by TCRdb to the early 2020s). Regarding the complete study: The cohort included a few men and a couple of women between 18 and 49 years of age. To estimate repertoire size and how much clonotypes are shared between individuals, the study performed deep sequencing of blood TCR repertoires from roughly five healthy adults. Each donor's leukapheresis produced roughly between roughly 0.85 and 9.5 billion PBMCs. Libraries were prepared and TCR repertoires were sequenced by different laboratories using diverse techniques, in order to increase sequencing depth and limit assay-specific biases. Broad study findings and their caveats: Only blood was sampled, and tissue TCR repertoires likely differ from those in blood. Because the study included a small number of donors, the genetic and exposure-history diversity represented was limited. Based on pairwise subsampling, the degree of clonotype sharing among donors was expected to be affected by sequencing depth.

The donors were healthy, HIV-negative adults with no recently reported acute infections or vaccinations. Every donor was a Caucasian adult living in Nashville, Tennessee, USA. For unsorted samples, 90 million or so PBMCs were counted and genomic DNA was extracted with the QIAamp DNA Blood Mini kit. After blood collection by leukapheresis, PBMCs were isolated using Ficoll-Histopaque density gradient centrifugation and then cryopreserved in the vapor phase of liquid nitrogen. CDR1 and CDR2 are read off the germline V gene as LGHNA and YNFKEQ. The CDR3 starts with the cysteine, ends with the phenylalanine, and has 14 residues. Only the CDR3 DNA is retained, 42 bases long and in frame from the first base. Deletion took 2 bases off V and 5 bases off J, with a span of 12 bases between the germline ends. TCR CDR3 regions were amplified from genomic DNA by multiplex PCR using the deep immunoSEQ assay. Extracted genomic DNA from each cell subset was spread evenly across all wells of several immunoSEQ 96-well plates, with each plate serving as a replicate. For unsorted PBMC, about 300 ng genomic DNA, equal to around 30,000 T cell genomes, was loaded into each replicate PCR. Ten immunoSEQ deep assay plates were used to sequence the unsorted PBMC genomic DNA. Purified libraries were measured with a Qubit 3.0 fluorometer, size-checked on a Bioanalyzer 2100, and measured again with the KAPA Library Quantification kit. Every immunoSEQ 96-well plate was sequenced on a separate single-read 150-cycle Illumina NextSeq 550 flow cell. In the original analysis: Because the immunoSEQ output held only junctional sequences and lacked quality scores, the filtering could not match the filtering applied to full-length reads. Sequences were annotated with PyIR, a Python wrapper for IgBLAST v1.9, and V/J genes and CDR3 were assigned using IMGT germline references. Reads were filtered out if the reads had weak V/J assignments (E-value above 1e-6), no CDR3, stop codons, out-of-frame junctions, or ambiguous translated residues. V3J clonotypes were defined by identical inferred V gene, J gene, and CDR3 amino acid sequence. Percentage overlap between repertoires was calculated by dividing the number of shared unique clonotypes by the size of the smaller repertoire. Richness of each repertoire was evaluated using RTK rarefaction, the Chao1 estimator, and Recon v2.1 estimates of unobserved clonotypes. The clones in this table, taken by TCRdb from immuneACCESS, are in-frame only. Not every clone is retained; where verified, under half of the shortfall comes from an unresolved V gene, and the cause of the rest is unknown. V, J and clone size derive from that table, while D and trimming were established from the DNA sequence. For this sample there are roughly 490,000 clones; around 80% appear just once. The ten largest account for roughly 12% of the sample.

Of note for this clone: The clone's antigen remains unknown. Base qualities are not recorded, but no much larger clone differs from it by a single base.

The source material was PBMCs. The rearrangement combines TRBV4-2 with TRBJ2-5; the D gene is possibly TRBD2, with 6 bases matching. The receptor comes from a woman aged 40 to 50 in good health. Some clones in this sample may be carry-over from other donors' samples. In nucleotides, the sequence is TGTGCCAGCAGCCAAAGGTCTAGCGACGAGACCCAGTACTTC. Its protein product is CASSQRSSDETQYF.